Listed below are T cell receptor beta chains from one sample, sequenced in a study of technical replicates of blood from a few donors. TCRdb's table, derived via immunoSEQ multiplex PCR, lists solely in-frame clones and lacks some. The data hold about 78,000 clones, with roughly 94% observed a single time. The sequenced sample was T cells isolated from PBMCs. All receptors derive from a human donor in good health. CDR3s include the opening cysteine and the closing phenylalanine or tryptophan. Fields, in order: clone size, D gene, J gene, V gene, CDR3 protein, CDR3 DNA. A D gene is named only where the DNA matches it firmly. Rows give clone size only sometimes, using once, few, many, or a class for an expanded clone.

clone size: -
D gene: -
J gene: TRBJ2-3
V gene: TRBV7-3
CDR3 protein: CASSLKLPPDTQYF
CDR3 DNA: TGTGCCAGCAGCTTAAAGCTTCCGCCAGATACGCAGTATTTT

clone size: -
D gene: TRBD2
J gene: TRBJ2-7
V gene: TRBV27
CDR3 protein: CASSTGGVVEQYF
CDR3 DNA: TGTGCCAGCAGTACCGGGGGGGTTGTCGAGCAGTACTTC

clone size: -
D gene: -
J gene: TRBJ2-2
V gene: TRBV5-4
CDR3 protein: CASSWDSPRVWNTGELFF
CDR3 DNA: TGTGCCAGCAGCTGGGACTCGCCGCGGGTTTGGAACACCGGGGAGCTGTTTTTT

clone size: once
D gene: TRBD1
J gene: TRBJ2-2
V gene: TRBV7-8
CDR3 protein: CASSPEDRGLRNTGELFF
CDR3 DNA: TGTGCCAGCAGCCCTGAAGACAGGGGGCTTCGAAACACCGGGGAGCTGTTTTTT

clone size: -
D gene: TRBD1
J gene: TRBJ1-2
V gene: TRBV7-9
CDR3 protein: CASSLGDRGLGYTF
CDR3 DNA: TGTGCCAGCAGCCTCGGGGACAGGGGGCTTGGCTACACCTTC

clone size: -
D gene: -
J gene: TRBJ2-1
V gene: TRBV29-1
CDR3 protein: CSAGNEQFF
CDR3 DNA: TGCAGCGCAGGGAATGAGCAGTTCTTC

clone size: -
D gene: TRBD1
J gene: TRBJ1-2
V gene: TRBV5-6
CDR3 protein: CASSKDRNYGYTF
CDR3 DNA: TGTGCCAGCAGCAAGGACAGGAACTATGGCTACACCTTC

clone size: -
D gene: -
J gene: TRBJ1-4
V gene: TRBV7-9
CDR3 protein: CASRGEKLFF
CDR3 DNA: TGTGCCAGCCGGGGGGAAAAACTGTTTTTT

clone size: -
D gene: TRBD1
J gene: TRBJ1-5
V gene: TRBV5-8
CDR3 protein: CASSDDRGSNQPQHF
CDR3 DNA: TGTGCCAGCAGCGACGACAGGGGCAGTAATCAGCCCCAGCATTTT

clone size: -
D gene: -
J gene: TRBJ1-1
V gene: TRBV6-5
CDR3 protein: CASLTQGTEAFF
CDR3 DNA: TGTGCCAGCCTAACTCAGGGGACTGAAGCTTTCTTT

clone size: -
D gene: -
J gene: TRBJ2-5
V gene: TRBV5-1
CDR3 protein: CASSLGTGFGEQYF
CDR3 DNA: TGCGCCAGCAGCTTGGGCACAGGTTTTGGTGAGCAGTACTTC

clone size: -
D gene: -
J gene: TRBJ2-2
V gene: TRBV5-1
CDR3 protein: CASSSSNTGELFF
CDR3 DNA: TGCGCCAGCAGCTCCTCGAACACCGGGGAGCTGTTTTTT

clone size: -
D gene: TRBD1
J gene: TRBJ2-3
V gene: TRBV2
CDR3 protein: CASNPGGTGSDTQYF
CDR3 DNA: TGTGCCAGCAACCCAGGGGGAACGGGTTCGGATACGCAGTATTTT

clone size: -
D gene: -
J gene: TRBJ2-3
V gene: TRBV4-1
CDR3 protein: CASREGADTFTDTQYF
CDR3 DNA: TGCGCCAGCAGGGAAGGGGCAGATACGTTCACAGATACGCAGTATTTT

clone size: -
D gene: TRBD2
J gene: TRBJ2-2
V gene: TRBV4-1
CDR3 protein: CASSRAVGAGGVIGELFF
CDR3 DNA: TGCGCCAGCAGCCGGGCGGTAGGAGCGGGGGGCGTGATCGGGGAGCTGTTTTTT

clone size: -
D gene: TRBD1
J gene: TRBJ1-2
V gene: TRBV28
CDR3 protein: CASSLPGTAYGYTF
CDR3 DNA: TGTGCCAGCAGTCTCCCCGGGACAGCCTATGGCTACACCTTC

clone size: -
D gene: -
J gene: TRBJ1-2
V gene: TRBV19
CDR3 protein: CASSIVPDRSREGYTF
CDR3 DNA: TGTGCCAGTAGTATCGTCCCGGATCGGAGCAGGGAAGGCTACACCTTC

clone size: -
D gene: -
J gene: TRBJ2-1
V gene: TRBV4-2
CDR3 protein: CASSQEPDLTTYNEQFF
CDR3 DNA: TGTGCCAGCAGCCAAGAGCCGGATTTGACAACCTACAATGAGCAGTTCTTC

clone size: -
D gene: TRBD2
J gene: TRBJ2-2
V gene: TRBV28
CDR3 protein: CASITSGLAGYALGTGELFF
CDR3 DNA: TGTGCCAGCATAACTTCAGGACTAGCGGGATACGCATTGGGCACCGGGGAGCTGTTTTTT

clone size: -
D gene: -
J gene: TRBJ1-6
V gene: TRBV5-4
CDR3 protein: CASRQVGPGVILDSPLHF
CDR3 DNA: TGTGCCAGCAGACAGGTGGGACCGGGGGTCATATTGGATTCACCCCTCCACTTT

clone size: -
D gene: -
J gene: TRBJ1-2
V gene: TRBV10-3
CDR3 protein: CAISGQANYGYTF
CDR3 DNA: TGTGCCATCAGTGGTCAGGCGAACTATGGCTACACCTTC

clone size: once
D gene: -
J gene: TRBJ2-3
V gene: TRBV4-1
CDR3 protein: CASSFQGADTQYF
CDR3 DNA: TGCGCCAGCAGCTTCCAAGGAGCAGATACGCAGTATTTT

clone size: -
D gene: -
J gene: TRBJ2-2
V gene: TRBV5-6
CDR3 protein: CASSLGSTGELFF
CDR3 DNA: TGTGCCAGCAGCTTGGGCAGTACCGGGGAGCTGTTTTTT

clone size: -
D gene: -
J gene: TRBJ2-1
V gene: TRBV29-1
CDR3 protein: CSVEKDTRVDEQFF
CDR3 DNA: TGCAGCGTTGAAAAAGACACCCGAGTTGATGAGCAGTTCTTC

clone size: -
D gene: TRBD2
J gene: TRBJ2-1
V gene: TRBV11-2
CDR3 protein: CASTAGGLAGGRQDEQFF
CDR3 DNA: TGTGCCAGCACCGCAGGGGGACTAGCGGGAGGGCGCCAGGATGAGCAGTTCTTC

clone size: -
D gene: TRBD1
J gene: TRBJ1-5
V gene: TRBV27
CDR3 protein: CASSPYRGTGNGRGNQPQHF
CDR3 DNA: TGTGCCAGCAGTCCCTACCGCGGGACAGGGAACGGACGAGGCAATCAGCCCCAGCATTTT

clone size: -
D gene: TRBD1
J gene: TRBJ2-7
V gene: TRBV6-6
CDR3 protein: CASSSGQGVEQYF
CDR3 DNA: TGTGCCAGCAGTTCGGGACAGGGAGTCGAGCAGTACTTC

clone size: -
D gene: -
J gene: TRBJ1-5
V gene: TRBV6-1
CDR3 protein: CASSSRGRNQPQHF
CDR3 DNA: TGTGCCAGCAGTTCGCGGGGGCGCAATCAGCCCCAGCATTTT